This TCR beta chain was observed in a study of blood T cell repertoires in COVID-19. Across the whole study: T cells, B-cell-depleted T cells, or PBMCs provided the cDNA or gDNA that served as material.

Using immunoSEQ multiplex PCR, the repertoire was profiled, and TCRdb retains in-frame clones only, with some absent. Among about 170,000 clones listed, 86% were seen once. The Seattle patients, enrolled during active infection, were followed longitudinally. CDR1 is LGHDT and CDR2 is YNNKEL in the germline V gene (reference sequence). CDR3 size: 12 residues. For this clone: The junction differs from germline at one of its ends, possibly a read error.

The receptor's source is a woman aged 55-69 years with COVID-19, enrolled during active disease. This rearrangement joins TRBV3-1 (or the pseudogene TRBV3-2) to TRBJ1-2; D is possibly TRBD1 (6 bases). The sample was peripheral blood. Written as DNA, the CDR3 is TGTGCCAGCAGCCAAGTTAGGGACATCCGATCCTTC. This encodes CASSQVRDIRSF.